The 32 T cell receptor beta chains below all came from one sample that was sequenced in a study of regulatory T cells in long-lasting Graves disease. Arm-PCR of CDR3 regions and iRepertoire HTBI primers were used to build TCR beta libraries. TCRdb ran MiXCR on the multiplex PCR reads and lists one entry per CDR3 protein. The sample has approximately 470,000 distinct CDR3 sequences, about 16% seen once. Specified time point: newly diagnosed GD, antithyroid drugs for less than 3 months. Making the TCR library involved RNA that had been extracted from PBMCs. Another study also made use of these data, one on T cells in Graves' hyperthyroidism and ophthalmopathy.

The sequences come from peripheral blood mononuclear cells (PBMCs), collected at new diagnosis, from a patient treated with antithyroid drugs. These receptor sequences come from a man between 35 and 55 years old with Graves disease.

This clonotype occurred many times. The rearrangement uses TRBV2 and TRBJ2-1; TRBD1 agrees at 11 bases. The CDR3 consists of 15 residues. Per the germline V gene, CDR1 is SNHLY and CDR2 is FYNNEI. Germline trimming cut 7 bases from V and 9 bases from J; bases unmatched to any gene: 11. CDR3 DNA: TGTGCCAGCACCACCACCGGGACAGGGGGAGGTGAGCAGTTCTTC. Encoded protein: CASTTTGTGGGEQFF.

The sample holds one count of this clonotype. V and J are TRBV2 and TRBJ2-2; perhaps TRBD1 as D (6 bases). V lost 9 bases to trimming and J lost 1 base, with 12 bases between them. Germline V gene data show CDR1 as SNHLY and CDR2 as FYNNEI. The CDR3 has 14 residues. In DNA form, the CDR3 reads TGTGCCAGTCAGGGGAAGCGGAACACCGGGGAGCTGTTTTTT. Translation gives CASQGKRNTGELFF.

Concerning this clonotype: One end of the junction varies from germline; a read error may be responsible. V is TRBV5-1 and J is TRBJ1-2; 8 positions agree with TRBD1. The CDR3 length is 14 residues. Germline values: CDR1 SGHRS, CDR2 YFSETQ. CDR3 nucleotide sequence: TGCGTCAGCAGCTGGGGACAGGAAAGTTACGGCTACACCTTC. It encodes CVSSWGQESYGYTF.

Only a few counts were recorded for this clonotype. The chain recombines TRBV28 with TRBJ2-5, with a possible D match to TRBD2 (6 bases). There are 14 residues in the CDR3. CDR1 and CDR2 from the germline V gene are MDHEN and SYDVKM. The V end was cut by 4 bases, the J end by 2 bases, with 11 bases between. The CDR3 spells CASSSGTLQETQYF. The DNA of the CDR3 is TGTGCCAGCAGTTCCGGGACTCTTCAAGAGACCCAGTACTTC.

This chain links TRBV24-1 with TRBJ2-3; perhaps TRBD2 as D (5 bases). Trimming cost V 5 bases and J 1 base, with 9 bases left between them. CDR1 and CDR2 from the germline V gene are KGHDR and SFDVKD. This CDR3 has 14 amino acids. The CDR3 DNA reads TGTGCCACCAGTGGTGGAGCGGGCACAGATACGCAGTATTTT. Its translation is CATSGGAGTDTQYF.

The chain employs TRBV19 and TRBJ2-1, with no clear D. The CDR3 contains 15 residues. The V gene lost 2 bases and the J gene lost 0 bases, with 8 bases spanning the gap. The V gene's germline CDR1 is LNHDA and CDR2 SQIVND (reference sequence). CDR3 in DNA: TGTGCCAGTAGTATATTGGGCCGCTCCTACAATGAGCAGTTCTTC. Amino acids: CASSILGRSYNEQFF.

This clonotype was found many times. The V gene is TRBV28, the J gene TRBJ2-7; D might be TRBD1 or TRBD2, each matching 6 bases. The CDR3 extends over 15 amino acids. V was pared by 1 base and J by 4 bases, with 14 bases between. CDR1 MDHEN and CDR2 SYDVKM come from the germline V gene. CDR3 sequence reads: CASSLLGGPGYEQYF. DNA for the CDR3: TGTGCCAGCAGTTTATTAGGGGGGCCCGGTTACGAGCAGTACTTC.

This chain links TRBV4-1 with TRBJ2-3; D not certain. Germline V CDR1 and CDR2: MGHRA, YSYEKL. V gave up 0 bases and J gave up 4 bases, with 8 bases separating them. The CDR3 is 14 amino acids. The CDR3 sequence is CASSQDPTADTQYF. The CDR3, as DNA: TGCGCCAGCAGCCAAGATCCCACAGCAGATACGCAGTATTTT.

This clonotype was found many times. CDR3 sequence (DNA): TGTGCCAGCAGTCCGTCGTCCACTATAGTAAACACCATATATTTT. Its translation is CASSPSSTIVNTIYF. The genes are TRBV12-3 or TRBV12-4 and TRBJ1-3; D is unresolved. The CDR3 has 15 amino acids. V was shortened by 5 bases and J by 6 bases, with 17 bases between the two germline ends.

Points on this clonotype: A read error may explain this, as a much larger clone is one base away. V gene TRBV20-1 combines with J gene TRBJ2-7, with 8 bases fitting TRBD1. The CDR3 totals 14 residues. CDR1 and CDR2 from the germline V gene are DFQATT and SNEGSKA (reference sequence). The junction had 5 bases not matched to a gene; V was cut back by 0 bases and J by 4 bases. The CDR3, as DNA: TGCAGTGCTAGAGATGCAGGGGGCTGGTACGAGCAGTACTTC. Its translation: CSARDAGGWYEQYF.

In this sample, this clonotype turned up many times. The chain links TRBV20-1 to TRBJ2-3; 7 bases match TRBD1. Trimming cost V 5 bases and J 4 bases; bases outside gene matches: 12. The V gene's germline CDR1 is DFQATT and CDR2 SNEGSKA (reference sequence). The CDR3 spans 15 residues. The CDR3 DNA sequence: TGCAGTGCTGGGACAGTGCACGGTGGCGCAGATACGCAGTATTTT. The encoded protein is CSAGTVHGGADTQYF.

The sample holds many counts of this clonotype. The chain is built from TRBV5-5 and TRBJ2-3; TRBD2 might be the D (6 bases). Per germline, CDR1 SGHKS and CDR2 YYEKEE (reference sequence). Trimming stripped 0 bases from V and 1 base from J, with 9 bases between. The CDR3 sequence is 15 residues long. The CDR3 loop is CASSLEGGGTDTQYF. The CDR3 nucleotides read TGTGCCAGCAGCTTGGAGGGCGGGGGCACAGATACGCAGTATTTT.

In this sample, this clonotype turned up a few times. The rearrangement links TRBV29-1 to TRBJ2-3; the D gene is possibly TRBD2 (6 bases). Trimming removed 7 bases at V and 3 bases at J, with 8 bases between. The CDR3 consists of 11 residues. CDR1 SQVTM and CDR2 ANQGSEA come from the germline V gene. The DNA of the CDR3 is TGCAGCGGACGGGAGACAGATACGCAGTATTTT. This codes for CSGRETDTQYF.

This clonotype was seen at least ten times. This chain uses TRBV2 with TRBJ1-1; 9 bases line up with TRBD1. This CDR3 comprises 14 residues. CDR1 is SNHLY, CDR2 FYNNEI, per germline. V lost 3 bases to trimming and J lost 4 bases; unmatched junction nucleotides: 3. The CDR3 region is CASSEGTGSTEAFF. The CDR3 coding sequence is TGTGCCAGCAGTGAGGGGACAGGGAGCACTGAAGCTTTCTTT.

This rearrangement joins TRBV5-1 to TRBJ2-5; a weak D match, TRBD2 (5 bases). CDR1 SGHRS and CDR2 YFSETQ come from the germline V gene. The germline V and J ends were trimmed by 4 bases and 2 bases, with 18 bases remaining between them. The CDR3 consists of 16 residues. The DNA for the CDR3 is TGCGCCAGCAGCACCCGCACACTGAGGGAGCAAGAGACCCAGTACTTC. This encodes CASSTRTLREQETQYF.

The chain carries TRBV19 and TRBJ2-7, with no clear D. CDR3 size: 14 residues. Trimming left V 1 base short and J 1 base short, with 8 bases between. The germline V gene encodes CDR1 LNHDA and CDR2 SQIVND (reference sequence). CDR3 loop: CASSIGQGSYEQYF. The DNA of the CDR3 is TGTGCCAGTAGTATAGGCCAAGGGTCCTACGAGCAGTACTTC.

The sample holds many counts of this clonotype. The rearrangement uses TRBV11-3 and TRBJ2-1; 9 nucleotides align to TRBD1. V trimming: 5 bases; J trimming: 4 bases; junction bases outside the gene matches: 0. CDR1 is SGHNT and CDR2 is YENEEA in the germline V gene. The CDR3 spans 13 residues. CDR3 nucleotide sequence: TGTGCCAGCAGCGACAGGGGGTACAATGAGCAGTTCTTC. Translation: CASSDRGYNEQFF.

Only a few counts were recorded for this clonotype. The chain links TRBV9 to TRBJ2-5; D might be TRBD1 (7 bases). V was trimmed by 3 bases and J by 4 bases, leaving 13 bases between them. Looked up from germline, CDR1 is SGDLS and CDR2 is YYNGEE. The CDR3 is made up of 14 amino acids. CDR3 bases: TGTGCCAGCAGCGGCCCGGGGGACAGAGAGACCCAGTACTTC. Translated, it gives CASSGPGDRETQYF.

This clonotype was counted at least ten times. The chain uses TRBV7-9 and TRBJ2-5; 8 nucleotides agree with TRBD2. In germline, CDR1 is SEHNR, CDR2 FQNEAQ (reference sequence). V gave up 2 bases and J gave up 5 bases; unmatched junction bases: 4. This CDR3 is built from 14 residues. The CDR3: CASSLRLAMETQYF. CDR3 sequence (DNA): TGTGCCAGCAGCTTACGACTAGCGATGGAGACCCAGTACTTC.

This clonotype has at least ten counts. The chain joins TRBV28 to TRBJ1-5; no definite D call. V was cut by 5 bases and J by 2 bases, with 7 bases left in between. CDR3 length equals 13 residues. CDR1 is MDHEN and CDR2 is SYDVKM in the germline V gene. The CDR3 region is CASSQPGNQPQHF. The CDR3 DNA reads TGTGCCAGCAGTCAACCTGGCAATCAGCCCCAGCATTTT. The full variable domain, rest sourced from reference TRBV28 and TRBJ1-5, is DVKVTQSSRYLVKRTGEKVFLECVQDMDHENMFWYRQDPGLGLRLIYFSYDVKMKEKGDIPEGYSVSREKKERFSLILESASTNQTSMYLCASSQPGNQPQHFGDGTRLSIL.

This clonotype appeared many times. V is TRBV7-9 and J is TRBJ2-5, with 7 bases that match TRBD2. The CDR3 is 15 residues long. The germline V gene encodes CDR1 SEHNR and CDR2 FQNEAQ (reference sequence). The V gene end was trimmed by 7 bases and the J gene end by 7 bases; junction bases not matched to a gene: 15. The CDR3 DNA is TGTGCCAGCATCACCCTGGCGGGAGATGGACGGACCCAGTACTTC. Its translation is CASITLAGDGRTQYF.

This clonotype was counted many times. V usage is TRBV28 and J usage is TRBJ1-5; TRBD1 agrees at 12 bases. This CDR3 comprises 15 residues. V gave up 11 bases and J gave up 5 bases; unmatched junction bases: 10. From germline, CDR1 is MDHEN and CDR2 SYDVKM. CDR3 DNA sequence: TGTGCCGGCGGGGACAGGGGGCTCGGCCATCAGCCCCAGCATTTT. Residues: CAGGDRGLGHQPQHF.

In this sample, this clonotype turned up a few times. A much larger clone sits a single nucleotide away, making a read error possible. The chain recombines TRBV20-1 with TRBJ2-7; maybe TRBD1 (6 bases). The V gene's germline CDR1 is DFQATT and CDR2 SNEGSKA (reference sequence). The V end was cut by 3 bases, the J end by 2 bases, with 17 bases between. The CDR3 contains 15 residues. The CDR3 is CSARGPGAGAYEQYF. DNA of the CDR3: TGCAGTGCTAGGGGGCCCGGGGCAGGGGCCTACGAGCAGTACTTC.

At least ten counts were recorded for this clonotype. This CDR3 is CASSTRTGLSETQYF. CDR3 nucleotide sequence: TGTGCCAGCAGTACCCGGACAGGGTTGAGCGAGACCCAGTACTTC. The chain joins TRBV12-3 or TRBV12-4 to TRBJ2-5, with 8 bases fitting TRBD1. The CDR3 loop spans 15 amino acids. V dropped 5 bases and J dropped 5; count of bases not matched to a gene: 10.

This clonotype was seen only a few times. The V call is TRBV2, the J call TRBJ2-1; D remains ambiguous. Trimming shortened V by 2 bases and J by 8 bases, and 16 bases separated the two germline ends. This CDR3 spans 15 amino acids. Germline assignment: CDR1 SNHLY and CDR2 FYNNEI. CDR3 sequence reads: CASSEMASSADEQFF. CDR3 in DNA: TGTGCCAGCAGTGAAATGGCTAGTTCCGCGGATGAGCAGTTCTTC.

The chain uses TRBV11-2 and TRBJ1-2; 11 bases map to TRBD1. The CDR3 totals 13 residues. Germline values: CDR1 SGHAT, CDR2 FQNNGV. V lost 7 bases and J lost 7; bases outside the gene matches: 5. The CDR3 bases are TGTGCCAGCAAAGGACAGGGGGCGAGTGGCTACACCTTC. Protein sequence: CASKGQGASGYTF. The entire variable domain, with the rest obtained from reference TRBV11-2 and TRBJ1-2, is as follows: EAGVAQSPRYKIIEKRQSVAFWCNPISGHATLYWYQQILGQGPKLLIQFQNNGVVDDSQLPKDRFSAERLKGVDSTLKIQPAKLEDSAVYLCASKGQGASGYTFGSGTRLTVV.

About this clonotype itself: A junction end diverges from the germline sequence, so it may reflect a read error. V gene TRBV7-8 combines with J gene TRBJ1-1; D uncertain. Germline V gene data show CDR1 as SGHVS and CDR2 as FQNEAQ. CDR3 size: 14 residues. DNA of the CDR3: TGTGCCAGCAGCTTGTTAGGGAGCGGCACTGAAGCCTTCTTT. Its protein is CASSLLGSGTEAFF.

Comments on this clonotype: A much more abundant neighbour one base away suggests this may be a read error. The chain couples TRBV12-3 or TRBV12-4 to TRBJ2-5, with 7 positions matching TRBD2. This CDR3 spans 14 amino acids. DNA of the CDR3: TGTGCCAGCAGTTTCGCTAGCGGCCAAGAGGCCCAGTACTTC. Translated, it gives CASSFASGQEAQYF.

This clonotype occurred many times. The chain joins TRBV7-9 to TRBJ2-7, with D perhaps TRBD1 (5 bases). The V gene's germline CDR1 is SEHNR and CDR2 FQNEAQ (reference sequence). The ends were cut back, 5 bases at V and 3 bases at J, with 17 bases in the middle. The CDR3 loop spans 15 amino acids. As DNA, the CDR3 is TGTGCCAGCAGCGCCGAAATCAGGGCGGACTACGAGCAGTACTTC. As protein: CASSAEIRADYEQYF.

A word on this clonotype: A much larger clone differs by one base, so this may be a read error. The chain combines TRBV11-2 with TRBJ2-2, with unresolved D. The CDR3 contains 16 residues. Trimming stripped 6 bases from V and 1 base from J, with 15 bases between. Per the germline V gene, CDR1 is SGHAT and CDR2 is FQNNGV. The CDR3 protein is CASRALSTMNTGELFF. The DNA for the CDR3 is TGTGCCAGCAGGGCACTATCGACCATGAACACCGGGGAGCTGTTTTTT.

This clonotype was seen many times. The chain employs TRBV6-1 and TRBJ2-1; 10 positions match TRBD1. J gave up 0 bases and V 5 bases, and 4 bases lay outside the gene matches. The CDR3 sequence is 16 residues long. In germline, CDR1 is MNHNS, CDR2 SASEGT. CDR3 sequence reads: CASSKGQGSSYNEQFF. CDR3 in DNA: TGTGCCAGCAGTAAGGGACAGGGGAGCTCCTACAATGAGCAGTTCTTC.

This clonotype was found many times. The V and J genes are TRBV18 and TRBJ2-1; TRBD2 is a possible D gene (6 bases). Germline CDR1 is KGHSH and CDR2 is LQKENI. The CDR3 covers 13 residues. The V end was cut by 3 bases, the J end by 10 bases, with 13 bases between. The CDR3, as DNA: TGTGCCAGCTCACCGGGGAGGCTGGGAGAGCAGTTCTTC. Translation: CASSPGRLGEQFF.